This T cell receptor beta chain was sequenced for a study of blood T cell repertoires in COVID-19. Overall study context: Sources were T cells, B-cell-depleted T cells, or PBMCs; the material itself was cDNA or gDNA.

There are a few counts of this clone. Losses at the gene ends were 6 bases for V and 5 bases for J; bases not matched to a gene: 6. CDR3 size: 13 residues. Germline CDR1 is SQVTM and CDR2 is ANQGSEA. The study drew participants aged about 18 to 89 years from around 24 US areas. As processed by the authors: It was from reference gene primer amplification that nucleated cell counts were estimated. The data were produced by immunoSEQ multiplex PCR, yet TCRdb's version contains in-frame clones alone and is incomplete. V, J and clone size are taken as reported in that table, and D and trimming were inferred from the DNA itself. The data show around 170,000 clones, with approximately 80% seen just once and 13% to 15% held by the top ten.

The specimen sequenced was PBMCs or T cells enriched from blood (not recorded which). The TCR sequence derives from a man aged 55 to 70 who had been exposed to COVID-19. The chain recombines TRBV29-1 with TRBJ1-5; 8 bases map to TRBD1. As DNA, the CDR3 is TGCAGCGTGAGGACAGGGAATGATCAGCCCCAGCATTTT. Translated, it gives CSVRTGNDQPQHF.